The 27 T cell receptor beta chains below all came from one sample that was sequenced in a study of PD-1 blockade in classical Hodgkin lymphoma. Each and every patient relapsed after autologous stem cell transplantation, and patients got differing brentuximab vedotin exposure. Only in-frame clones appear in the TCRdb table, and some are missing; sequencing was by immunoSEQ multiplex PCR. Of about 97,000 clones listed, roughly 91% are singletons. The starting material was peripheral blood mononuclear cells (PBMCs), obtained before the second cycle of nivolumab. These receptors all stem from a human donor with classical Hodgkin lymphoma.

In its sample, this clone was seen a few times. The chain combines TRBV4-2 with TRBJ2-2; D remains unclear. The CDR3 length is 14 residues. Trimming took 4 bases from V and 5 from J, leaving 11 bases between them. Germline assignment: CDR1 LGHNA and CDR2 YNFKEQ. The CDR3 nucleotides read TGTGCCAGCAGCCCCCATTTTAGGACCGGGGAGCTGTTTTTT. This sequence encodes CASSPHFRTGELFF.

In its sample, this clone was seen once. V and J are TRBV2 and TRBJ1-1; unclear D gene. The CDR3 loop spans 14 amino acids. Germline-derived CDR1 and CDR2 are SNHLY and FYNNEI. Trimming shortened V by 2 bases and J by 1 base, and 8 bases separated the two germline ends. The CDR3 DNA follows: TGTGCCAGCAGTGAATCTTTACCGAACACTGAAGCTTTCTTT. Its protein product is CASSESLPNTEAFF.

This sequence joins TRBV7-2 and TRBJ1-1, with unresolved D. The V end was cut by 4 bases, the J end by 1 base, with 13 bases between. This CDR3 contains 15 residues. CDR1 SGHTA and CDR2 FQGNSA come from the germline V gene. The CDR3, as DNA: TGTGCCAGCAGCTATACGGGTCTAACGAACACTGAAGCTTTCTTT. Residues: CASSYTGLTNTEAFF.

This clone was picked up many times. The chain is built from TRBV27 and TRBJ1-6, with D unresolved. V lost 1 base to trimming and J lost 13 bases, with 20 bases between them. This CDR3 region has 16 residues. Germline CDR1 MNHEY, CDR2 SMNVEV (reference sequence). The CDR3 bases are TGTGCCAGCAGTTTATTCAGTTGGAGCCCCCTAGGGCCCCTCCACTTT. Translating gives CASSLFSWSPLGPLHF.

The chain combines TRBV15 with TRBJ1-5; D gene uncertain. V was cut by 1 base and J by 5 bases, with 3 bases left in between. Germline V gene data show CDR1 as LNHNV and CDR2 as YYDKDF (reference sequence). CDR3 length equals 12 residues. The CDR3 loop reads CATSRVHQPQHF. CDR3 DNA sequence: TGTGCCACCAGCAGAGTTCATCAGCCCCAGCATTTT.

J is TRBJ1-4 and V is TRBV18; no definite D call. V was trimmed by 3 bases and J by 4 bases, leaving 12 bases between them. Per the germline V gene, CDR1 is KGHSH and CDR2 is LQKENI. This CDR3 spans 15 amino acids. The CDR3 reads CASSPVGRYNEKLFF. Written as DNA, the CDR3 is TGTGCCAGCTCACCTGTAGGCCGGTATAATGAAAAACTGTTTTTT.

V usage is TRBV7-8 and J usage is TRBJ1-2; D perhaps matches TRBD1 (6 bases). CDR3 length: 15 residues. V lost 3 bases, J lost 5 bases, and 16 bases lay in between. Germline V gives CDR1 SGHVS, CDR2 FQNEAQ. In DNA, the CDR3 is TGTGCCAGCAGCTTCTCGACAGGTGGGCGGTATGGCTACACCTTC. Amino acid sequence: CASSFSTGGRYGYTF.

V and J are TRBV7-8 and TRBJ2-5; TRBD2 agrees at 13 bases. V was clipped by 4 bases and J by 5 bases; unmatched bases: 4. The CDR3 totals 15 residues. CDR1 SGHVS and CDR2 FQNEAQ come from the germline V gene. The CDR3 loop is CASSSGLAGWETQYF. CDR3 DNA: TGTGCCAGCAGCTCGGGACTAGCGGGGTGGGAGACCCAGTACTTC.

This chain links TRBV5-1 with TRBJ2-7; D perhaps matches TRBD2 (5 bases). Between the trimmed V and J ends, which lost 4 bases and 3 bases, there was a span of 17 bases. Germline-derived CDR1 and CDR2 are SGHRS and YFSETQ. The CDR3 is 15 amino acids. CDR3 coding DNA: TGCGCCAGCAGCCGATCCGTTTGGGGAGACTACGAGCAGTACTTC. Its translation is CASSRSVWGDYEQYF.

V gene TRBV7-9 combines with J gene TRBJ2-1; D remains unclear. The length of the CDR3 is 16 residues. Germline loops: CDR1 SEHNR, CDR2 FQNEAQ (reference sequence). The ends were cut back, 4 bases at V and 9 bases at J, with 22 bases in the middle. CDR3 in DNA: TGTGCCAGCAGCTCACCCGCCAACCGTAGTGAGCTTGAGCAGTTCTTC. It encodes CASSSPANRSELEQFF.

The chain has TRBV15 and TRBJ2-2; D is tentatively TRBD1 or TRBD2 (6 bases each). The V end lost 4 bases, the J end lost 2 bases, and 8 bases lay between the germline ends. CDR1 LNHNV and CDR2 YYDKDF come from the germline V gene (reference sequence). The CDR3 contains 14 residues. The CDR3 nucleotides read TGTGCCACCAGCAAGGGGGGAAACACCGGGGAGCTGTTTTTT. Its translation is CATSKGGNTGELFF.

The chain employs TRBV5-1 and TRBJ2-1; weak D call: TRBD2 (5 bases). The V gene lost 4 bases and the J gene lost 4 bases, with 12 bases spanning the gap. This CDR3 is 14 amino acids long. The germline V gene has CDR1 SGHRS and CDR2 YFSETQ. The CDR3 coding sequence is TGCGCCAGCAGCGTCGTTGGCGGGTACAATGAGCAGTTCTTC. It specifies CASSVVGGYNEQFF.

This rearrangement joins TRBV2 to TRBJ1-6, with 8 bases that match TRBD1. Germline trimming cut 6 bases from V and 5 bases from J; bases unmatched to any gene: 3. The CDR3 runs 14 residues. In germline, CDR1 is SNHLY, CDR2 FYNNEI. CDR3 residues: CASRWGQDNSPLHF. The CDR3, as DNA: TGTGCCAGCAGGTGGGGACAGGATAATTCACCCCTCCACTTT.

V gene TRBV7-9 combines with J gene TRBJ2-7, with TRBD1 matching 9 bases. There are 16 residues in the CDR3. V lost 4 bases, J lost 7 bases, and 14 bases stayed unmatched. Germline V gene lookup returns CDR1 SEHNR and CDR2 FQNEAQ (reference sequence). The CDR3 nucleotides are TGTGCCAGCAGCTCCAGTACCGGGACAGGGCATCTGGAGCAGTACTTC. This gives the protein CASSSSTGTGHLEQYF.

The V and J genes are TRBV7-2 and TRBJ1-5, with D tentatively TRBD1 (6 bases). The CDR3 length is 16 residues. Trimming took 6 bases from V and 6 from J, leaving 21 bases between them. The germline V gene has CDR1 SGHTA and CDR2 FQGNSA. The CDR3 region has the DNA TGTGCCAGCAGTCGGGGGGGCAGGCCCTCGGGTCAGCCCCAGCATTTT. It yields the protein CASSRGGRPSGQPQHF.

This chain connects TRBV5-1 to TRBJ1-6; TRBD1 matches at 7 bases. This CDR3 contains 15 residues. CDR1 is SGHRS and CDR2 is YFSETQ in the germline V gene. J was trimmed by 9 bases and V by 4 bases; bases with no gene match: 10. The CDR3 DNA follows: TGCGCCAGCAGCGCCATGACAGGGAAGAGTTCACCCCTCCACTTT. Its translation: CASSAMTGKSSPLHF. Based on the CDR3 plus reference TRBV5-1 and TRBJ1-6, the full variable domain is KAGVTQTPRYLIKTRGQQVTLSCSPISGHRSVSWYQQTPGQGLQFLFEYFSETQRNKGNFPGRFSGRQFSNSRSEMNVSTLELGDSALYLCASSAMTGKSSPLHFGNGTRLTVT.

The chain links TRBV5-4 to TRBJ1-2; D not resolved. Between the trimmed V and J ends, which lost 4 bases and 4 bases, there was a span of 20 bases. The CDR3 is 16 residues long. CDR1 SGHNT and CDR2 YYREEE come from the germline V gene (reference sequence). The CDR3 is CASSRGNSEAFYGYTF. Here the CDR3 DNA reads TGTGCCAGCAGCCGAGGAAACAGCGAAGCCTTCTATGGCTACACCTTC.

The chain combines TRBV4-3 with TRBJ1-2; 7 positions match TRBD1. Trimming removed 0 bases from V and 2 bases from J; junction bases left unmatched: 21. Germline CDR1 LGHNA, CDR2 YSLEER. The CDR3 spans 21 residues. This CDR3 is CASSQDYEVFASPRGNYGYTF. The CDR3, as DNA: TGCGCCAGCAGCCAAGATTACGAGGTTTTCGCGTCACCCAGGGGGAACTATGGCTACACCTTC.

The V and J genes are TRBV19 and TRBJ2-1; D is tentatively TRBD1 or TRBD2 (5 bases each). CDR3 length: 15 residues. Trimming pared 8 bases from V and 0 bases from J, leaving 14 bases between. Per germline, CDR1 LNHDA and CDR2 SQIVND (reference sequence). The chain's CDR3 is CASLSRGRSYNEQFF. CDR3 nucleotide sequence: TGTGCCAGTCTTTCCCGGGGCCGCTCCTACAATGAGCAGTTCTTC. Supplemented by reference TRBV19 and TRBJ2-1, the full variable domain reads DGGITQSPKYLFRKEGQNVTLSCEQNLNHDAMYWYRQDPGQGLRLIYYSQIVNDFQKGDIAEGYSVSREKKESFPLTVTSAQKNPTAFYLCASLSRGRSYNEQFFGPGTRLTVL.

This clone was seen a single time. The chain has TRBV11-2 and TRBJ1-4; perhaps TRBD1 as D (5 bases). The CDR3 is made up of 15 amino acids. Between the trimmed V and J ends, which lost 6 bases and 5 bases, there was a span of 16 bases. Germline V gene data show CDR1 as SGHAT and CDR2 as FQNNGV. CDR3 bases: TGTGCCAGCAGGGACCCGGGACGGAGGAATGAAAAACTGTTTTTT. It translates to CASRDPGRRNEKLFF.

The V and J genes are TRBV15 and TRBJ2-5, with a possible D match to TRBD2 (5 bases). The CDR3 covers 14 residues. The V gene's germline CDR1 is LNHNV and CDR2 YYDKDF (reference sequence). The germline V and J ends were trimmed by 5 bases and 4 bases, with 14 bases remaining between them. Here the CDR3 DNA reads TGTGCCACCAGCGGCAGGACTTGGGGAGAGACCCAGTACTTC. This encodes CATSGRTWGETQYF.

The chain couples TRBV6-1 to TRBJ1-1, with unresolved D. This CDR3 region has 12 residues. V was clipped by 4 bases and J by 2 bases, with 5 bases between them. Germline V gene data show CDR1 as MNHNS and CDR2 as SASEGT. Written as DNA, the CDR3 is TGTGCCAGCAGTGCAAGAAACACTGAAGCTTTCTTT. As protein: CASSARNTEAFF.

J is TRBJ2-5 and V is TRBV7-2; no clear D. The J call may be in error: the DNA end matches TRBJ2-7 better. Germline CDR1 is SGHTA and CDR2 is FQGNSA. The CDR3 is 11 amino acids. CDR3 amino acids: CASSPAYEQYF. Here the CDR3 DNA reads TGTGCCAGCAGCCCCGCCTACGAGCAGTACTTC.

The V and J genes are TRBV18 and TRBJ1-2, with D tentatively TRBD1 (6 bases). The CDR3 extends over 14 amino acids. The V end lost 0 bases, the J end lost 4 bases, and 9 bases lay between the germline ends. The germline gives CDR1 KGHSH, CDR2 LQKENI. The CDR3 DNA is TGTGCCAGCTCACCACCCGGGACAAGCTATGGCTACACCTTC. It yields the protein CASSPPGTSYGYTF.

The chain joins TRBV10-3 to TRBJ1-1; the match to TRBD1 covers 9 bases. This CDR3 region has 15 residues. V dropped 3 bases and J dropped 1; count of bases not matched to a gene: 3. Looked up from germline, CDR1 is ENHRY and CDR2 is SYGVKD. DNA for the CDR3: TGTGCCATCAGTGAAACAGGGGGCAAGAACACTGAAGCTTTCTTT. Residues: CAISETGGKNTEAFF.

The chain combines TRBV13 with TRBJ2-1, with D maybe TRBD2 (5 bases). Per germline, CDR1 PRHDT and CDR2 FYEKMQ (reference sequence). This CDR3 has 16 residues. V lost 5 bases, J lost 4 bases, and 18 bases lay in between. The CDR3 here is CASSGERAGLYNEQFF. The CDR3 DNA reads TGTGCCAGCAGCGGGGAGAGGGCAGGACTGTACAATGAGCAGTTCTTC.

The CDR3 DNA reads TGTGCCAGCAGCTTAACCGGGAGTACCTACGAGCAGTACTTC. Its translation: CASSLTGSTYEQYF. J is TRBJ2-5 and V is TRBV7-8; tentative D call: TRBD2 (6 bases). TRBJ2-7 explains the end of the DNA better; the J call may be wrong. The CDR3 sequence is 14 residues long. The germline CDR1 and CDR2 sequences are SGHVS and FQNEAQ.